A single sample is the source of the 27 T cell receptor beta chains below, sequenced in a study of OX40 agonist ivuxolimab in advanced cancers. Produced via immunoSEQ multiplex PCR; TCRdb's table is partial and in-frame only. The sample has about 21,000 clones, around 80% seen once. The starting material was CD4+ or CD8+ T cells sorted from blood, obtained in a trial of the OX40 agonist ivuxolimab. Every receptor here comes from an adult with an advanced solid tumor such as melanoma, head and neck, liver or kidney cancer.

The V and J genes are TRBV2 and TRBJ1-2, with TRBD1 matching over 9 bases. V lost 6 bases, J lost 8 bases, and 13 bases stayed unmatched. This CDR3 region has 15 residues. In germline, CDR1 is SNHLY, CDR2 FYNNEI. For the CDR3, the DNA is TGTGCCAGCAGCCCCGACCCCGGGACAGGGTTCGGCTACACCTTC. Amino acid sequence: CASSPDPGTGFGYTF.

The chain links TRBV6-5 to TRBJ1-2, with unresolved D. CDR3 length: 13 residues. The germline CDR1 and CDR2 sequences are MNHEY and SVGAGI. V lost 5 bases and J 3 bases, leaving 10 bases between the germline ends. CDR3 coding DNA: TGTGCCAGCAGTGAAACAGCCCACTATGGCTACACCTTC. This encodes CASSETAHYGYTF.

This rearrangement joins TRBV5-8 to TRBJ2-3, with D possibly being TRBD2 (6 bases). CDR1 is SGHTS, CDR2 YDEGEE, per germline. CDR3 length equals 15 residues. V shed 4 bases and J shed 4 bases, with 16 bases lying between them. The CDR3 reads CASSPLLGGADTQYF. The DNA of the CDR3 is TGTGCCAGCAGCCCCTTGCTGGGGGGAGCAGATACGCAGTATTTT.

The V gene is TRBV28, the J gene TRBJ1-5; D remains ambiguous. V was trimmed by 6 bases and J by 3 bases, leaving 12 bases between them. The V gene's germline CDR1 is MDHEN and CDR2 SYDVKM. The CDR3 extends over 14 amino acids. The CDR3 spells CASRGTSSNQPQHF. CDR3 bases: TGTGCCAGCAGGGGAACAAGTTCCAATCAGCCCCAGCATTTT. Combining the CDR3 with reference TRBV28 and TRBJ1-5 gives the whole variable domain DVKVTQSSRYLVKRTGEKVFLECVQDMDHENMFWYRQDPGLGLRLIYFSYDVKMKEKGDIPEGYSVSREKKERFSLILESASTNQTSMYLCASRGTSSNQPQHFGDGTRLSIL.

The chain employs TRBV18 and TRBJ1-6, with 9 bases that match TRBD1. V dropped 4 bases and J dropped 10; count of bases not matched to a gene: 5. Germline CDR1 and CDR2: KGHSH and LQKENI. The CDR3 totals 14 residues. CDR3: CASSQQGAESPLHF. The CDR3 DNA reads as TGTGCCAGCTCACAACAGGGGGCTGAGTCACCCCTCCACTTT.

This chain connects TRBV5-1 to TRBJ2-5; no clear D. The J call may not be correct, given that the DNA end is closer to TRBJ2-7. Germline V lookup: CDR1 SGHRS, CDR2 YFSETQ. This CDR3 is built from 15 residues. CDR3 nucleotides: TGCGCCAGCAGCTTGGGGGCAGCGATAAGTTACGAGCAGTACTTC. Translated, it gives CASSLGAAISYEQYF.

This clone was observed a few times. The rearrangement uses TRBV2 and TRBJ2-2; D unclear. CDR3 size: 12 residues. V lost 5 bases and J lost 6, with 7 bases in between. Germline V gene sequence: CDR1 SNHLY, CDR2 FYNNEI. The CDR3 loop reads CASSSPPGELFF. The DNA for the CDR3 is TGTGCCAGCAGTTCCCCTCCCGGGGAGCTGTTTTTT.

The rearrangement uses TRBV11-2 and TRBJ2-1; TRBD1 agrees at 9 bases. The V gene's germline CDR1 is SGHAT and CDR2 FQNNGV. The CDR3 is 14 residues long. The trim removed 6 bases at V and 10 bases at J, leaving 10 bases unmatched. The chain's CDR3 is CASSTGQGFWEQFF. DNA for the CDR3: TGTGCCAGCAGTACCGGACAGGGGTTCTGGGAGCAGTTCTTC.

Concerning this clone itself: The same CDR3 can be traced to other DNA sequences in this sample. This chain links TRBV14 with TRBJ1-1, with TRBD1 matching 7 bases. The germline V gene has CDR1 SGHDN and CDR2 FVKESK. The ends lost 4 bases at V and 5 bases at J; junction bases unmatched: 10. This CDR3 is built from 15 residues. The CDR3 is CASSPRRQGDTEAFF. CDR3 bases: TGTGCCAGCAGCCCTCGACGACAGGGAGATACTGAAGCTTTCTTT.

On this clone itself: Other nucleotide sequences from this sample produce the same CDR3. The chain's CDR3 is CASSYFLQGGGYTF. The CDR3 DNA reads as TGTGCCAGCAGTTACTTCCTACAGGGAGGTGGCTACACCTTC. V and J are TRBV6-6 and TRBJ1-2, with D possibly TRBD1 on 6 matching bases. Germline V gene sequence: CDR1 MNHNY, CDR2 SVGAGI (reference sequence). Between the trimmed V and J ends, which lost 1 base and 7 bases, there was a span of 13 bases. The CDR3 is 14 residues long.

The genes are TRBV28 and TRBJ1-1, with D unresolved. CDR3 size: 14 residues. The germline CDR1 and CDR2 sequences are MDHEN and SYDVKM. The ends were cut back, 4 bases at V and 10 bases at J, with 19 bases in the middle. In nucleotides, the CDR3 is TGTGCCAGCAGTTCCAGTGGACGGGAGGCAGGAGCTTTCTTT. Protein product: CASSSSGREAGAFF. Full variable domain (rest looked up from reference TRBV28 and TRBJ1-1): DVKVTQSSRYLVKRTGEKVFLECVQDMDHENMFWYRQDPGLGLRLIYFSYDVKMKEKGDIPEGYSVSREKKERFSLILESASTNQTSMYLCASSSSGREAGAFFGQGTRLTVV.

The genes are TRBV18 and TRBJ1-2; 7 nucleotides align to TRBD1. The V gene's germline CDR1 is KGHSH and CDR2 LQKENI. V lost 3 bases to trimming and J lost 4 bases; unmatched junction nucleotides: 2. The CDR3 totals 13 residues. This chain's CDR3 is CASSPEGAYGYTF. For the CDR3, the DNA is TGTGCCAGCTCACCTGAGGGGGCCTATGGCTACACCTTC.

For the CDR3, the DNA is TGTGCCAGTAGGCCGACAGGCGGCACCGGGGAGCTGTTTTTT. Protein sequence: CASRPTGGTGELFF. The J gene is TRBJ2-2, the V gene TRBV19, with D possibly TRBD1 on 6 matching bases. Germline V CDR1 and CDR2: LNHDA, SQIVND (reference sequence). Trimming left V 6 bases short and J 4 bases short, with 12 bases between. The CDR3 spans 14 residues. The whole variable domain, filled in from reference TRBV19 and TRBJ2-2, reads DGGITQSPKYLFRKEGQNVTLSCEQNLNHDAMYWYRQDPGQGLRLIYYSQIVNDFQKGDIAEGYSVSREKKESFPLTVTSAQKNPTAFYLCASRPTGGTGELFFGEGSRLTVL.

The CDR3 here is CSVLGTGPYEQYF. The CDR3, as DNA: TGCAGCGTACTTGGGACAGGCCCCTACGAGCAGTACTTC. This rearrangement joins TRBV29-1 to TRBJ2-7, with TRBD1 matching over 8 bases. The CDR3 is 13 residues long. The germline V gene encodes CDR1 SQVTM and CDR2 ANQGSEA. V dropped 6 bases and J dropped 2; count of bases not matched to a gene: 6.

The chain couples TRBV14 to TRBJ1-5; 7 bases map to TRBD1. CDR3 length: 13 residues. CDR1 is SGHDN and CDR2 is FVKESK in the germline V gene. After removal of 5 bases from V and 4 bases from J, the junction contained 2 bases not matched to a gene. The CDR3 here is CASSTTGNQPQHF. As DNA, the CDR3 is TGTGCCAGCAGCACGACAGGGAATCAGCCCCAGCATTTT.

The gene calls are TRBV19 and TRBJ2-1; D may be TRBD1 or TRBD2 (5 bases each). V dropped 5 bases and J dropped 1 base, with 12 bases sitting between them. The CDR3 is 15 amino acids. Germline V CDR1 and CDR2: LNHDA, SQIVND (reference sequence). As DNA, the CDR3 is TGTGCCAGTAGTCAGCGAGGGGAGTCCTACAATGAGCAGTTCTTC. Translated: CASSQRGESYNEQFF.

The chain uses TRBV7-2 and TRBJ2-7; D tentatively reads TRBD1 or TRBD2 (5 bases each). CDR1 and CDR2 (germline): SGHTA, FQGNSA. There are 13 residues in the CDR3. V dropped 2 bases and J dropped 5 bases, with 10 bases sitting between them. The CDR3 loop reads CASSLLRDHEQYF. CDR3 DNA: TGTGCCAGCAGCTTACTCCGGGACCACGAGCAGTACTTC.

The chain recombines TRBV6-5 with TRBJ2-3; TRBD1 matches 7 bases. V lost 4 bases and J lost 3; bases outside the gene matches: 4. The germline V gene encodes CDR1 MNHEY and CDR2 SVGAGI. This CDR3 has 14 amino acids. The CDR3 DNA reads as TGTGCCAGCAGTTTAACAGGGGTAACAGATACGCAGTATTTT. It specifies CASSLTGVTDTQYF.

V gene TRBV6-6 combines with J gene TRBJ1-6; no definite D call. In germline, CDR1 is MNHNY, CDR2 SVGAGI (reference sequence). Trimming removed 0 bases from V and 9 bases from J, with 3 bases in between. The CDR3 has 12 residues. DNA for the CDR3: TGTGCCAGCAGTTACTCGACTTCACCCCTCCACTTT. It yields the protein CASSYSTSPLHF.

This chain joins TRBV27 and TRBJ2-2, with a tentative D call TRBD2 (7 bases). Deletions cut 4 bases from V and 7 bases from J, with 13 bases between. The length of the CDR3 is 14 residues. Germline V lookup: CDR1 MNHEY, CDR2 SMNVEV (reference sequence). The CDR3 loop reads CASSYGGRVGELFF. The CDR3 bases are TGTGCCAGCAGTTACGGGGGGCGGGTCGGGGAGCTGTTTTTT.

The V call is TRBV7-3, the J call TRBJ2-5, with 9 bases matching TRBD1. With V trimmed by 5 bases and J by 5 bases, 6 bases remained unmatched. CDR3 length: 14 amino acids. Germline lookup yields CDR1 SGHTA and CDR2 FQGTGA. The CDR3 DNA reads TGTGCCAGCAGCACGGGACAGGGTCACGAGACCCAGTACTTC. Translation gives CASSTGQGHETQYF.

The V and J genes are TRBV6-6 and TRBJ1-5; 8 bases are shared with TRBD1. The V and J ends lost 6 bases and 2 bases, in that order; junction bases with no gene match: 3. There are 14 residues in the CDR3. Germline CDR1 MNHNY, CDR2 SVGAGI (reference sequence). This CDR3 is CASSGQGGNQPQHF. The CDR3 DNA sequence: TGTGCCAGCAGCGGACAGGGCGGCAATCAGCCCCAGCATTTT.

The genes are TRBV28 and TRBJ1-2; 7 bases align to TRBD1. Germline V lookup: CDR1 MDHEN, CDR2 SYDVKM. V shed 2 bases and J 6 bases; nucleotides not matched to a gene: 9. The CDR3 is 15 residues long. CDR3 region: CASSLGSEGAHGYTF. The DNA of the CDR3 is TGTGCCAGCAGTTTAGGGTCGGAGGGGGCGCATGGCTACACCTTC.

The CDR3 DNA reads TGTGCCAGCAGATCCCGGGGGACACCTAGTGAAGCTTTCTTT. Residues: CASRSRGTPSEAFF. The chain combines TRBV27 with TRBJ1-1, with a weak D call TRBD1 (6 bases). Germline V gives CDR1 MNHEY, CDR2 SMNVEV (reference sequence). The V end lost 6 bases, the J end lost 7 bases, and 18 bases lay between the germline ends. CDR3 length: 14 residues.

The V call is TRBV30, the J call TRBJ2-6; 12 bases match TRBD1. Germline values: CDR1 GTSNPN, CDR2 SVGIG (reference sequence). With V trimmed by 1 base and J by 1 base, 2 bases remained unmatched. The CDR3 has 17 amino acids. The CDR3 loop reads CAWSGDRGPSGANVLTF. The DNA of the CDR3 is TGTGCCTGGAGTGGGGACAGGGGGCCTTCTGGGGCCAACGTCCTGACTTTC.

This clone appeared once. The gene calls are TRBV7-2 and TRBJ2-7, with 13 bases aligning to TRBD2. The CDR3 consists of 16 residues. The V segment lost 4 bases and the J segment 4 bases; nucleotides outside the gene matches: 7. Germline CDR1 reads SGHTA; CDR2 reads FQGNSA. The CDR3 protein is CASSSPWTSGSYEQYF. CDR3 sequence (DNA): TGTGCCAGCAGCTCTCCATGGACTAGCGGGAGTTACGAGCAGTACTTC. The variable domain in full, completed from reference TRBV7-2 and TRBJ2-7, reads GAGVSQSPSNKVTEKGKDVELRCDPISGHTALYWYRQSLGQGLEFLIYFQGNSAPDKSGLPSDRFSAERTGGSVSTLTIQRTQQEDSAVYLCASSSPWTSGSYEQYFGPGTRLTVT.

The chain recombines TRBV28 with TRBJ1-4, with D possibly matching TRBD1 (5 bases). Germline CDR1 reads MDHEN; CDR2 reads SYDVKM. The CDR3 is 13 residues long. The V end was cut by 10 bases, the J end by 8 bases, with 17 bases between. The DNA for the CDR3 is TGTGCCAACTCCCCCGGGGGAAGAGAAAAACTGTTTTTT. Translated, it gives CANSPGGREKLFF.